These 32 T cell receptor beta chains were sequenced from one sample in a study of blood T cell repertoires in COVID-19. Measured with immunoSEQ multiplex PCR; TCRdb has only the in-frame clones, and not every one. Among about 46,000 clones, about 87% were seen once, and the ten largest hold over 9.5%. Sequencing was carried out using peripheral blood. All receptors derive from a human donor with active COVID-19. The donor label of this sample is uncertain.

This sequence joins TRBV18 and TRBJ2-5, with 9 positions matching TRBD1. Germline V gives CDR1 KGHSH, CDR2 LQKENI. V lost 2 bases and J lost 5; bases outside the gene matches: 3. The CDR3 length is 14 residues. CDR3 amino acids: CASSPTGGGETQYF. The CDR3 DNA reads TGTGCCAGCTCACCAACAGGGGGCGGTGAGACCCAGTACTTC.

This rearrangement joins TRBV3-1 (or the pseudogene TRBV3-2) to TRBJ1-2; no definite D call. The CDR3 has 14 residues. Germline CDR1 and CDR2: LGHDT and YNNKEL (reference sequence). Trimming cost V 1 base and J 8 bases, with 14 bases left between them. CDR3 nucleotides: TGTGCCAGCAGCCAAGTTGGAGGGATGAGCGGCTACACCTTC. Amino acid sequence: CASSQVGGMSGYTF.

V gene TRBV6-2 or TRBV6-3 combines with J gene TRBJ2-5, with 10 bases lining up with TRBD2. There are 16 residues in the CDR3. Germline CDR1 MNHEY, CDR2 SVGEGT. V lost 6 bases to trimming and J lost 0 bases; unmatched junction nucleotides: 7. In DNA, the CDR3 is TGTGCCAGCAGCCGAAGGACTAGCGGTCACCAAGAGACCCAGTACTTC. Protein: CASSRRTSGHQETQYF.

This clone has just one count. The V call is TRBV4-3, the J call TRBJ2-7; TRBD1 matches 10 bases. V gave up 0 bases and J gave up 6 bases; unmatched junction bases: 5. Looked up from germline, CDR1 is LGHNA and CDR2 is YSLEER. This CDR3 is built from 15 residues. The CDR3 region is CASSQDGTGVGEQYF. The CDR3 coding sequence is TGCGCCAGCAGCCAAGATGGGACAGGGGTTGGCGAGCAGTACTTC.

The chain employs TRBV24-1 and TRBJ2-3, with D hard to call. The V end was cut by 12 bases, the J end by 2 bases, with 14 bases between. The CDR3 loop spans 13 amino acids. Per the germline V gene, CDR1 is KGHDR and CDR2 is SFDVKD. CDR3 in amino acids: CAAGSRLTDTQYF. As DNA, the CDR3 is TGTGCCGCCGGCTCTCGACTCACAGATACGCAGTATTTT.

The chain is built from TRBV3-1 (or the pseudogene TRBV3-2) and TRBJ2-7; TRBD1 agrees at 9 bases. The CDR3 extends over 15 amino acids. Losses at the gene ends were 4 bases for V and 3 bases for J; bases not matched to a gene: 7. Germline V lookup: CDR1 LGHDT, CDR2 YNNKEL (reference sequence). The CDR3 sequence is CASSRTWTGDYEQYF. The CDR3, as DNA: TGTGCCAGCAGCCGAACCTGGACAGGGGACTACGAGCAGTACTTC.

This clone came up once. This chain uses TRBV7-2 with TRBJ2-5; 7 nucleotides agree with TRBD1. CDR1 SGHTA and CDR2 FQGNSA come from the germline V gene. V gave up 5 bases and J gave up 2 bases; unmatched junction bases: 8. The CDR3 covers 15 residues. Here the CDR3 reads CASSKQGHGQETQYF. In DNA form, the CDR3 reads TGTGCCAGCAGCAAACAGGGGCATGGGCAAGAGACCCAGTACTTC.

The V gene is TRBV27, the J gene TRBJ1-4; 10 nucleotides agree with TRBD1. V was pared by 1 base and J by 10 bases, with 6 bases of the junction left unmatched. The CDR3 is 15 residues long. CDR1 is MNHEY, CDR2 SMNVEV, per germline (reference sequence). Here the CDR3 DNA reads TGTGCCAGCAGTTTATTACGGACAGGGGGGACAAAACTGTTTTTT. As protein: CASSLLRTGGTKLFF. The whole variable domain, remainder taken from reference TRBV27 and TRBJ1-4, is EAQVTQNPRYLITVTGKKLTVTCSQNMNHEYMSWYRQDPGLGLRQIYYSMNVEVTDKGDVPEGYKVSRKEKRNFPLILESPSPNQTSLYFCASSLLRTGGTKLFFGSGTQLSVL.

The chain uses TRBV5-4 and TRBJ1-3; the D is unclear. Germline CDR1 and CDR2: SGHNT and YYREEE (reference sequence). Trimming removed 1 base at V and 0 bases at J, with 11 bases between. The length of the CDR3 is 16 residues. The CDR3 bases are TGTGCCAGCAGCTTGAGCGGCGGGCACTCTGGAAACACCATATATTTT. This encodes CASSLSGGHSGNTIYF.

The CDR3 nucleotides are TGTGCCAGCAGCCAAGATCAAGTCGGGAGGGCCGCAGATACGCAGTATTTT. Encoded protein: CASSQDQVGRAADTQYF. V is TRBV3-1 (or the pseudogene TRBV3-2) and J is TRBJ2-3; 8 bases agree with TRBD2. CDR1 and CDR2 from the germline V gene are LGHDT and YNNKEL (reference sequence). This CDR3 contains 17 residues. The V and J ends lost 0 bases and 4 bases, in that order; junction bases with no gene match: 9.

The rearrangement joins TRBV2 to TRBJ1-2, with D possibly being TRBD1 (6 bases). This CDR3 has 13 amino acids. Trimming shortened V by 6 bases and J by 1 base, and 9 bases separated the two germline ends. Germline CDR1 reads SNHLY; CDR2 reads FYNNEI. CDR3 nucleotides: TGTGCCAGCAGCCCGGACAGTAACTATGGCTACACCTTC. This codes for CASSPDSNYGYTF. The entire variable domain, with the rest obtained from reference TRBV2 and TRBJ1-2, is as follows: EPEVTQTPSHQVTQMGQEVILRCVPISNHLYFYWYRQILGQKVEFLVSFYNNEISEKSEIFDDQFSVERPDGSNFTLKIRSTKLEDSAMYFCASSPDSNYGYTFGSGTRLTVV.

The genes are TRBV9 and TRBJ1-2, with D tentatively TRBD1 (5 bases). The germline V gene has CDR1 SGDLS and CDR2 YYNGEE. The CDR3 extends over 16 amino acids. The V end lost 0 bases, the J end lost 7 bases, and 19 bases lay between the germline ends. The CDR3 coding sequence is TGTGCCAGCAGCGTAGGCCATACACAGGATTTAATTGGCTACACCTTC. Translating gives CASSVGHTQDLIGYTF.

CDR3: CASSPSWGREGGTQYF. The DNA of the CDR3 is TGTGCCAGCAGTCCCAGCTGGGGCAGGGAGGGAGGTACGCAGTATTTT. The rearrangement uses TRBV28 and TRBJ2-3, with 7 positions matching TRBD2. Germline V gene data show CDR1 as MDHEN and CDR2 as SYDVKM. Trimming removed 5 bases from V and 8 bases from J; junction bases left unmatched: 16. There are 16 residues in the CDR3.

The chain carries TRBV5-1 and TRBJ2-3; TRBD2 is a possible D gene (5 bases). Germline V gene lookup returns CDR1 SGHRS and CDR2 YFSETQ. V shed 0 bases and J shed 1 base, with 9 bases lying between them. This CDR3 is 15 amino acids long. For the CDR3, the DNA is TGCGCCAGCAGCTTGGAAGGAGGACGCACAGATACGCAGTATTTT. Translated: CASSLEGGRTDTQYF.

This rearrangement joins TRBV6-5 to TRBJ1-2; D is possibly TRBD1 (5 bases). The V gene lost 6 bases and the J gene lost 3 bases, with 17 bases spanning the gap. Germline V gene lookup returns CDR1 MNHEY and CDR2 SVGAGI. The CDR3 loop spans 15 amino acids. CDR3 sequence reads: CASSRPGLTDYGYTF. The CDR3 coding sequence is TGTGCCAGCAGCCGTCCAGGGTTAACCGACTATGGCTACACCTTC.

The V call is TRBV5-1, the J call TRBJ2-1; 8 nucleotides match TRBD2. Germline CDR1 and CDR2: SGHRS and YFSETQ. The CDR3 consists of 15 residues. The junction had 8 bases not matched to a gene; V was cut back by 2 bases and J by 7 bases. CDR3 bases: TGCGCCAGCAGCTTAGACGGGGGGGCCGGGAATGAGCAGTTCTTC. It specifies CASSLDGGAGNEQFF.

The chain recombines TRBV27 with TRBJ1-5, with D hard to call. CDR1 MNHEY and CDR2 SMNVEV come from the germline V gene (reference sequence). Between the trimmed V and J ends, which lost 6 bases and 0 bases, there was a span of 6 bases. This CDR3 is 13 amino acids long. CDR3 nucleotides: TGTGCCAGCAGCATTTTTAGCAATCAGCCCCAGCATTTT. It yields the protein CASSIFSNQPQHF.

V and J are TRBV28 and TRBJ2-3; no firm D call. Trimming pared 5 bases from V and 1 base from J, leaving 7 bases between. Germline CDR1 reads MDHEN; CDR2 reads SYDVKM. The CDR3 covers 13 residues. The CDR3 reads CASSLRGTDTQYF. CDR3 nucleotides: TGTGCCAGCAGTCTGAGAGGCACAGATACGCAGTATTTT. Full variable domain (rest looked up from reference TRBV28 and TRBJ2-3): DVKVTQSSRYLVKRTGEKVFLECVQDMDHENMFWYRQDPGLGLRLIYFSYDVKMKEKGDIPEGYSVSREKKERFSLILESASTNQTSMYLCASSLRGTDTQYFGPGTRLTVL.

V and J are TRBV10-3 and TRBJ1-4, with a weak D call TRBD1 (6 bases). V was cut by 0 bases and J by 3 bases, with 20 bases left in between. The CDR3 contains 19 residues. Per germline, CDR1 ENHRY and CDR2 SYGVKD. The CDR3 spells CAISESPPRGGLANEKLFF. The CDR3 DNA reads as TGTGCCATCAGTGAGTCGCCGCCTAGGGGGGGCTTAGCTAATGAAAAACTGTTTTTT.

CDR3 protein: CASSLAPGQNEQYF. As DNA, the CDR3 is TGTGCCAGCAGCTTAGCCCCAGGCCAAAACGAGCAGTACTTC. V is TRBV7-2 and J is TRBJ2-7; no clear D gene. Germline CDR1 SGHTA, CDR2 FQGNSA. V was shortened by 0 bases and J by 5 bases, with 11 bases between the two germline ends. The CDR3 is made up of 14 amino acids.

The CDR3 loop is CASSFQGARGNTIYF. In DNA, the CDR3 is TGTGCCAGCAGCTTCCAGGGGGCGCGGGGAAACACCATATATTTT. The chain carries TRBV9 and TRBJ1-3; 8 bases are shared with TRBD1. With 4 bases clipped from V and 4 bases from J, the junction kept 7 bases outside the gene matches. Germline assignment: CDR1 SGDLS and CDR2 YYNGEE. This CDR3 contains 15 residues.

The rearrangement uses TRBV9 and TRBJ2-3, with TRBD2 matching over 10 bases. Germline V CDR1 and CDR2: SGDLS, YYNGEE. Trimming took 5 bases from V and 4 from J; bases not matched to a gene: 10. The CDR3 is 16 residues long. For the CDR3, the DNA is TGTGCCAGCAGTCGCTCTAGCGGGAGTTCGGCAGATACGCAGTATTTT. It is translated as CASSRSSGSSADTQYF.

The chain couples TRBV5-1 to TRBJ1-2, with a weak D call TRBD1 (6 bases). Germline V gene lookup returns CDR1 SGHRS and CDR2 YFSETQ. This CDR3 has 13 residues. V shed 4 bases and J shed 7 bases, with 14 bases lying between them. The CDR3 DNA reads TGCGCCAGCAGCCCAGGGGTCGACGGTGGCTACACCTTC. Residues: CASSPGVDGGYTF. The full variable domain, completed using reference TRBV5-1 and TRBJ1-2, is KAGVTQTPRYLIKTRGQQVTLSCSPISGHRSVSWYQQTPGQGLQFLFEYFSETQRNKGNFPGRFSGRQFSNSRSEMNVSTLELGDSALYLCASSPGVDGGYTFGSGTRLTVV.

In its sample, this clone was seen once. The rearrangement joins TRBV5-6 to TRBJ2-7; 10 nucleotides line up with TRBD1. Germline loops: CDR1 SGHDT, CDR2 YYEEEE. CDR3 length: 14 amino acids. J was trimmed by 4 bases and V by 4 bases; bases with no gene match: 5. CDR3 nucleotide sequence: TGTGCCAGCAGCCAGGGACAGGGGCATTACGAGCAGTACTTC. It encodes CASSQGQGHYEQYF. Supplemented by reference TRBV5-6 and TRBJ2-7, the full variable domain reads DAGVTQSPTHLIKTRGQQVTLRCSPKSGHDTVSWYQQALGQGPQFIFQYYEEEERQRGNFPDRFSGHQFPNYSSELNVNALLLGDSALYLCASSQGQGHYEQYFGPGTRLTVT.

The V gene is TRBV19, the J gene TRBJ2-1; 8 positions agree with TRBD1. The CDR3 contains 13 residues. The J segment lost 6 bases and the V segment lost 5 bases, leaving 3 bases of the junction unmatched. Germline-derived CDR1 and CDR2 are LNHDA and SQIVND (reference sequence). CDR3 coding DNA: TGTGCCAGTAGTGACAGGGGAATCAATGAGCAGTTCTTC. It encodes CASSDRGINEQFF.

CDR3 in DNA: TGTGCCAGCAGTGCCCTGGGGCCGATAAATTCACCCCTCCACTTT. Residues: CASSALGPINSPLHF. The gene calls are TRBV25-1 and TRBJ1-6; possibly TRBD1 for D (5 bases). This CDR3 is 15 amino acids long. Germline CDR1 and CDR2: MGHDK and SYGVNS. V gave up 4 bases and J gave up 7 bases, with 14 bases separating them.

The rearrangement links TRBV5-4 to TRBJ2-3; 12 bases line up with TRBD2. Germline assignment: CDR1 SGHNT and CDR2 YYREEE (reference sequence). The trim removed 2 bases at V and 7 bases at J, leaving 8 bases unmatched. CDR3 size: 16 residues. The DNA of the CDR3 is TGTGCCAGCAGCTTTGGACTAGCGGGGAGAAGTAATACGCAGTATTTT. It codes for CASSFGLAGRSNTQYF.

This chain connects TRBV7-2 to TRBJ2-5; D uncertain. CDR1 is SGHTA and CDR2 is FQGNSA in the germline V gene. Trimming pared 3 bases from V and 0 bases from J, leaving 5 bases between. The CDR3 runs to 13 residues. CDR3 sequence: CASSFSYQETQYF. As DNA, the CDR3 is TGTGCCAGCAGCTTTTCGTACCAAGAGACCCAGTACTTC.

J is TRBJ2-1 and V is TRBV9; 7 bases match TRBD2. The CDR3 totals 14 residues. Germline V gene lookup returns CDR1 SGDLS and CDR2 YYNGEE. V lost 5 bases, J lost 6 bases, and 8 bases stayed unmatched. This chain's CDR3 is CASSVSGTINEQFF. The CDR3 DNA is TGTGCCAGCAGTGTGAGCGGGACCATCAATGAGCAGTTCTTC.

This clone was seen a single time. The chain combines TRBV5-4 with TRBJ2-3, with no clear D. V was trimmed by 0 bases and J by 1 base, leaving 9 bases between them. The CDR3 is 15 amino acids. Germline CDR1 reads SGHNT; CDR2 reads YYREEE (reference sequence). CDR3 amino acids: CASSLDTGRTDTQYF. In DNA, the CDR3 is TGTGCCAGCAGCTTGGATACGGGTCGCACAGATACGCAGTATTTT.

V and J are TRBV2 and TRBJ1-2; D unclear. This CDR3 region has 11 residues. In germline, CDR1 is SNHLY, CDR2 FYNNEI. V was cut by 4 bases and J by 8 bases, with 8 bases left in between. CDR3 nucleotide sequence: TGTGCCAGCAGTGTCGGGGTGGGCTACACCTTC. Its translation: CASSVGVGYTF.

The V and J genes are TRBV13 and TRBJ2-5; TRBD2 might be the D (5 bases). The CDR3 totals 15 residues. V was trimmed by 0 bases and J by 5 bases, leaving 13 bases between them. From germline, CDR1 is PRHDT and CDR2 FYEKMQ (reference sequence). The CDR3 loop is CASSLGAGSGETQYF. CDR3 DNA: TGTGCCAGCAGCTTAGGCGCGGGCTCGGGGGAGACCCAGTACTTC.